The 18 T cell receptor beta chains below were found in one sample sequenced in a study of blood T cell repertoires in COVID-19. Profiling relied on immunoSEQ multiplex PCR, and the TCRdb table lists in-frame clones only, not all of them. The data hold about 82,000 clones, with 75% to 85% observed a single time. Sequencing was performed on peripheral blood. These receptors originate from a man in his 60s with COVID-19, enrolled during active disease.

The chain recombines TRBV15 with TRBJ1-5, with D unclear. The CDR3 is 15 residues long. Between the trimmed V and J ends, which lost 1 base and 0 bases, there was a span of 7 bases. Germline loops: CDR1 LNHNV, CDR2 YYDKDF (reference sequence). This CDR3 reads CATSRVRYSNQPQHF. CDR3 bases: TGTGCCACCAGCAGAGTGAGGTATAGCAATCAGCCCCAGCATTTT.

The table lists this clone with a few counts. The chain combines TRBV10-3 with TRBJ2-1; 8 nucleotides agree with TRBD1. In germline, CDR1 is ENHRY, CDR2 SYGVKD. The CDR3 totals 15 residues. V lost 6 bases to trimming and J lost 2 bases; unmatched junction nucleotides: 6. This CDR3 is CAISGDRTTYNEQFF. CDR3 DNA: TGTGCCATCAGCGGGGACAGGACAACCTACAATGAGCAGTTCTTC.

This clone showed up just once. The rearrangement uses TRBV7-6 and TRBJ2-2, with D possibly being TRBD1 (5 bases). This CDR3 contains 18 residues. V dropped 1 base and J dropped 5 bases, with 20 bases sitting between them. CDR1 and CDR2 (germline): SGHVS, FNYEAQ. Here the CDR3 DNA reads TGTGCCAGCAGCTTAGGATGGCGTAGGGGAACCCATACCGGGGAGCTGTTTTTT. It codes for CASSLGWRRGTHTGELFF.

This rearrangement joins TRBV12-5 to TRBJ2-3, with a weak D call TRBD2 (5 bases). The CDR3 has 14 residues. V was cut by 1 base and J by 2 bases, with 7 bases left in between. Germline CDR1 LGHNT, CDR2 FRNRAP. The CDR3 reads CASGLGTDTDTQYF. The CDR3 bases are TGTGCTAGTGGTTTGGGGACTGACACAGATACGCAGTATTTT.

The V call is TRBV9, the J call TRBJ2-3, with no clear D. CDR3 size: 13 residues. Germline loops: CDR1 SGDLS, CDR2 YYNGEE. V shed 4 bases and J shed 6 bases, with 12 bases lying between them. The CDR3 DNA sequence: TGTGCCAGCAGCCCCCGTCCGGAGGATACGCAGTATTTT. It specifies CASSPRPEDTQYF.

The chain combines TRBV7-8 with TRBJ2-5; TRBD2 matches at 7 bases. The CDR3 is 13 residues long. Germline V lookup: CDR1 SGHVS, CDR2 FQNEAQ. The V gene end was trimmed by 5 bases and the J gene end by 4 bases; junction bases not matched to a gene: 4. The CDR3 coding sequence is TGTGCCAGCAGCCCCTCTAGCGGAGAGACCCAGTACTTC. This sequence encodes CASSPSSGETQYF.

The rearrangement joins TRBV5-4 to TRBJ1-2, with D maybe TRBD1 (5 bases). The CDR3 is made up of 14 amino acids. Germline V CDR1 and CDR2: SGHNT, YYREEE (reference sequence). Trimming stripped 4 bases from V and 7 bases from J, with 17 bases between. The CDR3 is CASSPVGRDSGYTF. The CDR3 DNA reads TGTGCCAGCAGCCCCGTTGGCAGGGATAGTGGCTACACCTTC.

This chain connects TRBV5-8 to TRBJ1-5; D gene unclear. V shed 2 bases and J shed 6 bases, with 9 bases lying between them. From germline, CDR1 is SGHTS and CDR2 YDEGEE. CDR3 length equals 13 residues. The CDR3 here is CASSFPGSQPQHF. As DNA, the CDR3 is TGTGCCAGCAGCTTCCCAGGTTCTCAGCCCCAGCATTTT.

The chain is built from TRBV5-1 and TRBJ2-7; D gene unclear. The germline V and J ends were trimmed by 1 base and 2 bases, with 7 bases remaining between them. This CDR3 is 13 amino acids long. Germline CDR1 reads SGHRS; CDR2 reads YFSETQ. This CDR3 is CASSLYSPYEQYF. Here the CDR3 DNA reads TGCGCCAGCAGCTTGTACAGTCCCTACGAGCAGTACTTC.

This chain links TRBV9 with TRBJ2-5; D is ambiguous. The germline CDR1 and CDR2 sequences are SGDLS and YYNGEE. The V end lost 4 bases, the J end lost 5 bases, and 9 bases lay between the germline ends. The CDR3 spans 12 residues. This CDR3 is CASSISSETQYF. The CDR3 DNA is TGTGCCAGCAGCATTAGTAGCGAGACCCAGTACTTC.

The rearrangement uses TRBV2 and TRBJ2-5; D gene ambiguous. Trimming shortened V by 6 bases and J by 4 bases, and 9 bases separated the two germline ends. The germline CDR1 and CDR2 sequences are SNHLY and FYNNEI. The CDR3 extends over 12 amino acids. The CDR3 nucleotides are TGTGCCAGCAGCCCCAGTTTAGAGACCCAGTACTTC. Translation: CASSPSLETQYF.

This rearrangement joins TRBV5-1 to TRBJ1-2; D gene unclear. Deletions cut 2 bases from V and 4 bases from J, with 12 bases between. The CDR3 consists of 14 residues. The germline V gene encodes CDR1 SGHRS and CDR2 YFSETQ. The chain's CDR3 is CASSLVTYSYGYTF. CDR3 coding DNA: TGCGCCAGCAGCTTAGTAACCTACTCCTATGGCTACACCTTC.

The chain carries TRBV3-1 (or the pseudogene TRBV3-2) and TRBJ2-4, with 8 bases lining up with TRBD1. Germline V gives CDR1 LGHDT, CDR2 YNNKEL (reference sequence). The CDR3 extends over 16 amino acids. Trimming took 2 bases from V and 2 from J; bases not matched to a gene: 5. CDR3: CASSQQGAGTKNIQYF. The DNA for the CDR3 is TGTGCCAGCAGCCAACAGGGGGCCGGAACCAAAAACATTCAGTACTTC.

V is TRBV19 and J is TRBJ1-6; 8 nucleotides match TRBD1. After removal of 8 bases from V and 8 bases from J, the junction contained 11 bases not matched to a gene. CDR3 size: 15 residues. Germline CDR1 reads LNHDA; CDR2 reads SQIVND (reference sequence). The CDR3 region is CASSRGQGAYSPLHF. As DNA, the CDR3 is TGTGCCAGTTCCCGTGGGCAGGGGGCATATTCACCCCTCCACTTT. Variable domain in full (rest from reference TRBV19 and TRBJ1-6): DGGITQSPKYLFRKEGQNVTLSCEQNLNHDAMYWYRQDPGQGLRLIYYSQIVNDFQKGDIAEGYSVSREKKESFPLTVTSAQKNPTAFYLCASSRGQGAYSPLHFGNGTRLTVT.

This clone occurred once. This chain links TRBV6-6 with TRBJ1-3; D may be TRBD1 (6 bases). The V gene's germline CDR1 is MNHNY and CDR2 SVGAGI (reference sequence). The CDR3 loop spans 14 amino acids. The V and J ends lost 7 bases and 5 bases respectively, with 15 bases between them. The CDR3 spells CASIAQGRRNTIYF. The CDR3 DNA sequence: TGTGCCAGCATCGCCCAGGGGAGAAGAAACACCATATATTTT.

This chain links TRBV7-9 with TRBJ2-3; possibly TRBD2 for D (5 bases). CDR1 SEHNR and CDR2 FQNEAQ come from the germline V gene (reference sequence). V was cut by 5 bases and J by 2 bases, with 14 bases left in between. The CDR3 length is 15 residues. Here the CDR3 DNA reads TGTGCCAGCAGCGACGGACGGAGGATCACAGATACGCAGTATTTT. The encoded protein is CASSDGRRITDTQYF.

This chain uses TRBV5-4 with TRBJ1-2, with a possible D match to TRBD1 (5 bases). The V end was cut by 0 bases, the J end by 7 bases, with 13 bases between. The CDR3 covers 14 residues. CDR1 and CDR2 from the germline V gene are SGHNT and YYREEE (reference sequence). The CDR3 sequence is CASSLEGVSGGYTF. The DNA of the CDR3 is TGTGCCAGCAGCTTGGAAGGGGTATCCGGTGGCTACACCTTC.

The chain combines TRBV5-6 with TRBJ1-1; the match to TRBD1 covers 8 bases. The CDR3 runs 15 residues. The germline gives CDR1 SGHDT, CDR2 YYEEEE. The ends lost 4 bases at V and 2 bases at J; junction bases unmatched: 7. Written as DNA, the CDR3 is TGTGCCAGCAGCGGAGTGGACAGGGCAAACACTGAAGCTTTCTTT. It yields the protein CASSGVDRANTEAFF. Using reference TRBV5-6 and TRBJ1-1 for the parts outside the CDR3, the full variable domain is DAGVTQSPTHLIKTRGQQVTLRCSPKSGHDTVSWYQQALGQGPQFIFQYYEEEERQRGNFPDRFSGHQFPNYSSELNVNALLLGDSALYLCASSGVDRANTEAFFGQGTRLTVV.